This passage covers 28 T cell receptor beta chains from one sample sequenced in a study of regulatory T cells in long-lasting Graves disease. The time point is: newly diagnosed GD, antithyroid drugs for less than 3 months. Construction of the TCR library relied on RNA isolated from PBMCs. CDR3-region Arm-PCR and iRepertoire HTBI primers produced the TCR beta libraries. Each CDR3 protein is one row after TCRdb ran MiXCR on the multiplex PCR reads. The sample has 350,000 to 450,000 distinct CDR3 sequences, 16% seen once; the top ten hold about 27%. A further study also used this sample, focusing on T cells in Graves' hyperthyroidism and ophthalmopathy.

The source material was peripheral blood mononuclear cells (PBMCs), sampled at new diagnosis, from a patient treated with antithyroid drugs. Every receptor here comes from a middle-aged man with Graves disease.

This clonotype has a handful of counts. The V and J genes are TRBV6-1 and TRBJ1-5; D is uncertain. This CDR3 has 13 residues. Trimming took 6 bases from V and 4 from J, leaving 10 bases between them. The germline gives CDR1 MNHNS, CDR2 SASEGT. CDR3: CASRNGGNQPQHF. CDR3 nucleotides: TGTGCCAGCAGAAACGGCGGAAATCAGCCCCAGCATTTT.

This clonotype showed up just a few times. The CDR3 sequence: CATEARMNTEAFF. The CDR3 region has the DNA TGTGCTACTGAGGCTAGAATGAACACTGAAGCTTTCTTT. This chain joins TRBV28 and TRBJ1-1; no reliable D call. Germline V CDR1 and CDR2: MDHEN, SYDVKM. This CDR3 is 13 amino acids long.

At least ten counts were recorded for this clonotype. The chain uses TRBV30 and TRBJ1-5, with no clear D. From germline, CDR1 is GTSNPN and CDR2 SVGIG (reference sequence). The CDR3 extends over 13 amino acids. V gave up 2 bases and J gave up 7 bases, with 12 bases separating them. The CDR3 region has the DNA TGTGCCTGGAGTATTGGCCACGGGCAGCCCCAGCATTTT. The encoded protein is CAWSIGHGQPQHF.

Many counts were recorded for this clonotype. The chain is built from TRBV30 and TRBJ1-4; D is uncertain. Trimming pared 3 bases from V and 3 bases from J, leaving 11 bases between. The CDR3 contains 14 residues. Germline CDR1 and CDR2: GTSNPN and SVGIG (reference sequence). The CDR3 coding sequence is TGTGCCTGGAGGCCGAAGGTCTCTAATGAAAAACTGTTTTTT. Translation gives CAWRPKVSNEKLFF.

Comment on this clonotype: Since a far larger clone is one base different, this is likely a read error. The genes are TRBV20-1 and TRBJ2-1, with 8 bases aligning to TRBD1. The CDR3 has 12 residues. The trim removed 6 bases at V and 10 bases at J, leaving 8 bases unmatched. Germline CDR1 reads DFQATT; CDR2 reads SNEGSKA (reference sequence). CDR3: CSAETGAYEQFF. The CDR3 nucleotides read TGCAGTGCCGAGACAGGGGCCTACGAGCAGTTCTTC.

In nucleotides, the CDR3 is TGTGCCAGCAGTTACTCGTGGCGACGCAATGAGCAGTTCTTC. Translated, it gives CASSYSWRRNEQFF. J is TRBJ2-1 and V is TRBV6-5; D is undetermined. The V end lost 0 bases, the J end lost 6 bases, and 9 bases lay between the germline ends. CDR1 and CDR2 from the germline V gene are MNHEY and SVGAGI. The CDR3 loop spans 14 amino acids.

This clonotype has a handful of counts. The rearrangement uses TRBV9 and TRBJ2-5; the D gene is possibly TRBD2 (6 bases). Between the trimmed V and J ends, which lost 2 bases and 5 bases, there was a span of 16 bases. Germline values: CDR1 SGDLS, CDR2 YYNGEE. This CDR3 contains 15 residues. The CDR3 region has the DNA TGTGCCAGCAGCGTCGGGGCCCTAAGCGGGGAGACCCAGTACTTC. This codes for CASSVGALSGETQYF.

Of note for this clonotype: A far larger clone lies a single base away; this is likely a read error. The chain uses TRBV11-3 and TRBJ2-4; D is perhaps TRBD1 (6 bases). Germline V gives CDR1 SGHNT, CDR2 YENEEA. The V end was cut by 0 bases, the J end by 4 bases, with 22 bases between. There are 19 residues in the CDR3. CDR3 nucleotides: TGTGCCAGCAGCTTAGATCGATACGTCAGTACAGGGCGGAAAAACATTCAGTACTTC. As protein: CASSLDRYVSTGRKNIQYF.

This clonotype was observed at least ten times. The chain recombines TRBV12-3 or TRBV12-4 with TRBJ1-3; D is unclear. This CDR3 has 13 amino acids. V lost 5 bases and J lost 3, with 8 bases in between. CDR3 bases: TGTGCCAGCAGTCACCGAGGTGGAAACACCATATATTTT. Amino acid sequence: CASSHRGGNTIYF.

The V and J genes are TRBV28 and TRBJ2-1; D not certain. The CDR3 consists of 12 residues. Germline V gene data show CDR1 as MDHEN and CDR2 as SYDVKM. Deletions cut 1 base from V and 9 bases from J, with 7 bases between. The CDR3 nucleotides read TGTGCCAGCAGTTTATTCGTATCTGAGCAGTTCTTC. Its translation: CASSLFVSEQFF. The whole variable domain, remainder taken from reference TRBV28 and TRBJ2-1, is DVKVTQSSRYLVKRTGEKVFLECVQDMDHENMFWYRQDPGLGLRLIYFSYDVKMKEKGDIPEGYSVSREKKERFSLILESASTNQTSMYLCASSLFVSEQFFGPGTRLTVL.

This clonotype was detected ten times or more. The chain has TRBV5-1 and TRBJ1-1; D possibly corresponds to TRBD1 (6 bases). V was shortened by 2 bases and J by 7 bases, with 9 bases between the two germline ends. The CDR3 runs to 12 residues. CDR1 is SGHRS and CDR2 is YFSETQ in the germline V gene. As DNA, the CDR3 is TGCGCCAGCAGCTTTTCGACAGGTGAAGCTTTCTTT. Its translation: CASSFSTGEAFF.

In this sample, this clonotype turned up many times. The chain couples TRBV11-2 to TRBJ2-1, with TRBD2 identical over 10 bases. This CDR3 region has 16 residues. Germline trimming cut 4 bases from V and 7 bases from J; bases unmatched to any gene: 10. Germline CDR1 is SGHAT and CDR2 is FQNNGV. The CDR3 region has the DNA TGTGCCAGCAGCTCACAAGTCCTACTAGCGGGGAATGAGCAGTTCTTC. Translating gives CASSSQVLLAGNEQFF.

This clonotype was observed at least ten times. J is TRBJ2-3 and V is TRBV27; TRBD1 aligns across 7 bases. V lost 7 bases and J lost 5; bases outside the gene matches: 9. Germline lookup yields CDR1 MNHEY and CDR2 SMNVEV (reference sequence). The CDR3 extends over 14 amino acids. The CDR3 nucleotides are TGTGCCAGCACCCCCTCGACAGGGTTAGATACGCAGTATTTT. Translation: CASTPSTGLDTQYF.

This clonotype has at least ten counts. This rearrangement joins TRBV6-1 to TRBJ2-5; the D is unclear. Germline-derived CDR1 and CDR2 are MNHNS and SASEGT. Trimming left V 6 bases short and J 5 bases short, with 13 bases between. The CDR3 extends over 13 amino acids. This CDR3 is CASSDGAAETQYF. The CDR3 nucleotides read TGTGCCAGCAGCGACGGCGCAGCGGAGACCCAGTACTTC.

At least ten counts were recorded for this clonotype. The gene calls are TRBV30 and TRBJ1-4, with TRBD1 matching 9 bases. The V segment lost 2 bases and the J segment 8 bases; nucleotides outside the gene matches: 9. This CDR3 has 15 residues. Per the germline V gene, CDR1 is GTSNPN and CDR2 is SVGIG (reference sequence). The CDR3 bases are TGTGCCTGGAGTCCAACACAGGGGGCGCGGGAAAAACTGTTTTTT. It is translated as CAWSPTQGAREKLFF.

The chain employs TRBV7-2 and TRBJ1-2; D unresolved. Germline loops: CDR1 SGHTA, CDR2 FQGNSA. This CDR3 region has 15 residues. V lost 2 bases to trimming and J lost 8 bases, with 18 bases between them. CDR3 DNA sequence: TGTGCCAGCAGCTTACTCTCGAGTCTCGGCGCAGGCTACACCTTC. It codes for CASSLLSSLGAGYTF.

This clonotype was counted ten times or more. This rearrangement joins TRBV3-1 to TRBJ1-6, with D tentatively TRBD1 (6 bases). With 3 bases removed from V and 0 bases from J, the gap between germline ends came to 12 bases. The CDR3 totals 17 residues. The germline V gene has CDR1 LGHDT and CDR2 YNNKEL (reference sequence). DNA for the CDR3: TGTGCCAGCAGCCATCAAGGGGGAAGCTCCTATAATTCACCCCTCCACTTT. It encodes CASSHQGGSSYNSPLHF.

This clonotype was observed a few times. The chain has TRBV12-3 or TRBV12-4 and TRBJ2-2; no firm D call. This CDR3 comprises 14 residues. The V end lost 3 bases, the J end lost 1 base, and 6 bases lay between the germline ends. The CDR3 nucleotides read TGTGCCAGCAGTTTCCAGATGAACACCGGGGAGCTGTTTTTT. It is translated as CASSFQMNTGELFF.

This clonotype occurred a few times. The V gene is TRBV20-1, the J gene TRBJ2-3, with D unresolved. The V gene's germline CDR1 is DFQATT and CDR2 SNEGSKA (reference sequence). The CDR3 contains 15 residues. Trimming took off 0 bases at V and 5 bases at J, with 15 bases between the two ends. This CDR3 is CSARDRAPSGDTQYF. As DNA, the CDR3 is TGCAGTGCTAGAGATAGGGCACCGAGTGGAGATACGCAGTATTTT.

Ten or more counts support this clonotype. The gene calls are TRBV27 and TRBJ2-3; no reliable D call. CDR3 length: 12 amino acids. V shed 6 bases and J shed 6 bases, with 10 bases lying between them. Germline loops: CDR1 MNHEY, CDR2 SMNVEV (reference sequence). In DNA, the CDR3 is TGTGCCAGCAGGACATTTCGGGATACGCAGTATTTT. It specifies CASRTFRDTQYF.

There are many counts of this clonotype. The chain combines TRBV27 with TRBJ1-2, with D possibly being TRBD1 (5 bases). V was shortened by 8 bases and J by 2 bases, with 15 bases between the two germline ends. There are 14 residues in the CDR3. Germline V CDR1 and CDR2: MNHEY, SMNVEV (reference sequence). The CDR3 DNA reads TGTGCCAGCGCAAGGGGTCTGGGAAACTATGGCTACACCTTC. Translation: CASARGLGNYGYTF.

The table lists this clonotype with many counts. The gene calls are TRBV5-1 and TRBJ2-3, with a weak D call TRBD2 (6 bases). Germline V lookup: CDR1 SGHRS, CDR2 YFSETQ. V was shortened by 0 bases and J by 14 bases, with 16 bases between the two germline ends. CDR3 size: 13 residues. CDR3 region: CASSLDHTGTPYF. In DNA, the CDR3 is TGCGCCAGCAGCTTGGACCATACCGGGACTCCGTATTTT.

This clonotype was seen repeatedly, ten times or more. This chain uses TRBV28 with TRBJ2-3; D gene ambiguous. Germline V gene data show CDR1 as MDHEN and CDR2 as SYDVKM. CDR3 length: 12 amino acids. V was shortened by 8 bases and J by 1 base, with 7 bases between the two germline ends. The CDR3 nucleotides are TGTGCCAGCGGTGGTGGCACAGATACGCAGTATTTT. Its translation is CASGGGTDTQYF.

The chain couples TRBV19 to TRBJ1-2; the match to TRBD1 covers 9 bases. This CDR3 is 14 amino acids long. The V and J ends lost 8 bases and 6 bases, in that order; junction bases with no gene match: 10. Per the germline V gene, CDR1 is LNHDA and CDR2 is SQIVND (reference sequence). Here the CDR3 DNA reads TGTGCCAGTTCATACAGGGGGCGCTTGGATGGCTACACCTTC. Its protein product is CASSYRGRLDGYTF.

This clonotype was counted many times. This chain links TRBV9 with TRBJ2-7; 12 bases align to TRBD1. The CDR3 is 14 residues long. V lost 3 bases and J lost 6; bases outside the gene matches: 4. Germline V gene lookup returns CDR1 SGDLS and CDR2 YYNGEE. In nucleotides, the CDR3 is TGTGCCAGCAGCGCCGGGACAGGGGGCTTCGAGCAGTACTTC. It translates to CASSAGTGGFEQYF.

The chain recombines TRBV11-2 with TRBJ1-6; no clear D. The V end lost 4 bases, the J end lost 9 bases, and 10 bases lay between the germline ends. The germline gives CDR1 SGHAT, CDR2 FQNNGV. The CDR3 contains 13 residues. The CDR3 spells CASSSHPLSPLHF. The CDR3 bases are TGTGCCAGCAGCTCACACCCGCTTTCACCCCTCCACTTT.

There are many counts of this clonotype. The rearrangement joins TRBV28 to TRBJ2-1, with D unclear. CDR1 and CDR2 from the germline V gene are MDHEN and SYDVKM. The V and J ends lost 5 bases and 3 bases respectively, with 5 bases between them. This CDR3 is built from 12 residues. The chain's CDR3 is CASSVYYNEQFF. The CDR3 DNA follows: TGTGCCAGCAGTGTATACTACAATGAGCAGTTCTTC.

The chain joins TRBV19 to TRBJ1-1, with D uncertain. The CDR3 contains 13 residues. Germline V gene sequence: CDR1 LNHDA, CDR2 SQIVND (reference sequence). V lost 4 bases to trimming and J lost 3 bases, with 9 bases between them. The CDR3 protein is CASSTHLYTEAFF. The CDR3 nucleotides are TGTGCCAGTAGTACCCATCTTTACACTGAAGCTTTCTTT.